Listed below are T cell receptor beta chains from one sample, sequenced in a study of cytomegalovirus exposure and HLA in healthy donors. Sequenced by immunoSEQ multiplex PCR; TCRdb stores in-frame clones only, minus some. The table includes about 160,000 clones, around 80% detected once. What was sequenced was PBMCs. The source is a man in his forties or fifties in good health and CMV-seronegative. CDR3s include the opening cysteine and the closing phenylalanine or tryptophan.

>13|TRBJ2-1|TRBV6-1
CASSPGTYNEQFF
>16|TRBJ2-2|TRBV7-9
CASSLARGQNTGELFF
>16|TRBJ2-3|TRBV27
CASSLSWDRSTDTQYF
>15|TRBJ2-1|TRBV27
CASRDRAGSYNEQFF
>15|TRBJ2-2|TRBV6-5
CASSYSGGSTGELFF
>17|TRBJ2-6|TRBV5-1
CASSLRGGDSGANVLTF
>14|TRBJ2-5|TRBV11-2
CASSFGRGRETQYF
>18|TRBJ1-3|TRBV13
CASSLAYRDRSSGNTIYF
>12|TRBJ2-6|TRBV30
CAWSSGANGLTF
>16|TRBJ2-2|TRBV21-1
CASSKRGQGGGGELFF